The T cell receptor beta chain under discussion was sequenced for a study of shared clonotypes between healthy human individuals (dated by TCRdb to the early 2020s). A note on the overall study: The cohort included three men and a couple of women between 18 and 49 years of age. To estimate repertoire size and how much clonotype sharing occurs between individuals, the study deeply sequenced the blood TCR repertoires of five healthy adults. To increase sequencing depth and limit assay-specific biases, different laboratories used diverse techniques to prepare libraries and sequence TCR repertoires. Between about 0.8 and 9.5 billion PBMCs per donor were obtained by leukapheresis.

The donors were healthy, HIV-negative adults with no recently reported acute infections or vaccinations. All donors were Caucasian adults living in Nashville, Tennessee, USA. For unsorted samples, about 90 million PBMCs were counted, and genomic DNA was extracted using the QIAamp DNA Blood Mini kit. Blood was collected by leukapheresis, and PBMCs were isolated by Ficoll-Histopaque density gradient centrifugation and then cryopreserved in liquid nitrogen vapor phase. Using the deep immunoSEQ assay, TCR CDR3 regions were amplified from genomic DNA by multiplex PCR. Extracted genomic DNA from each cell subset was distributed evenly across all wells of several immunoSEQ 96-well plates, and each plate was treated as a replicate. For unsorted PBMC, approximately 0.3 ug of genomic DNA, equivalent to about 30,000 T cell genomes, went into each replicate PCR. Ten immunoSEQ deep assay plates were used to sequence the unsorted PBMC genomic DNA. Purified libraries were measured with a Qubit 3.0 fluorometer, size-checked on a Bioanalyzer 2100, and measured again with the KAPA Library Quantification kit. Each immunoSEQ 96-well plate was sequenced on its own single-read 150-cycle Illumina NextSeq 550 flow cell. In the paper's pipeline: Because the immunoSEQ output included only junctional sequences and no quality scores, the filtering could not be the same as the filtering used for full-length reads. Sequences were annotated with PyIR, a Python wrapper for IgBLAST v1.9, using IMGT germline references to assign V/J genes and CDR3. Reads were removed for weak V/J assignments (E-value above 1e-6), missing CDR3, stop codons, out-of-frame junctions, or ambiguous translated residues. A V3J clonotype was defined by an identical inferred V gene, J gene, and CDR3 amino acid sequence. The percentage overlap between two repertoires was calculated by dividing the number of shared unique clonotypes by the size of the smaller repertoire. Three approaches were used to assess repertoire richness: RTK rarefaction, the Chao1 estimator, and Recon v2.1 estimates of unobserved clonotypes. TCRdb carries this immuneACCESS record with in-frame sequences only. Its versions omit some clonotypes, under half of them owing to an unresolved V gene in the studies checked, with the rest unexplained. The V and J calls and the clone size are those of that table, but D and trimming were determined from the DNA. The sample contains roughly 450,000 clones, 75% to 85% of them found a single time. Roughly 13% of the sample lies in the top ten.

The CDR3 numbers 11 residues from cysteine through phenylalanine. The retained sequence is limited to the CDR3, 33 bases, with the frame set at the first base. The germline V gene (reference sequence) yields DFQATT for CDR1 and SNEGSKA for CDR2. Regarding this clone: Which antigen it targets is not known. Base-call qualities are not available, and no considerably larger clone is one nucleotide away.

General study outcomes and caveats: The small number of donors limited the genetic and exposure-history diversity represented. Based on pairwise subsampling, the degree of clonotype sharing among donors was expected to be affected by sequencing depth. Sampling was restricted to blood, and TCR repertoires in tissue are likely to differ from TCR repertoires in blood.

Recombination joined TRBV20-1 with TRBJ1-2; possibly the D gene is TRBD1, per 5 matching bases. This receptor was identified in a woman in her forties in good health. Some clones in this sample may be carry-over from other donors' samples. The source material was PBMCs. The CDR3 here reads CRAGMGYGYTF. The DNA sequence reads TGCAGAGCAGGGATGGGATATGGCTACACCTTC.